The T cell receptor (beta chain) under discussion was sequenced for a study of blood T cell repertoires in COVID-19. Study information: Samples taken during acute and convalescent COVID-19 were collected in the United States, Italy and Spain. The cDNA or gDNA used as material had been derived from T cells, B-cell-depleted T cells, or PBMCs.

Only in-frame clones appear in the TCRdb table, and some are missing; sequencing was by immunoSEQ multiplex PCR. Here the sample spans 160,000 or so clones, about 81% being singletons. Germline V gene data show CDR1 as SGHRS and CDR2 as YFSETQ. The germline V and J ends were trimmed by 0 bases and 0 bases, with 6 bases remaining between them. The CDR3 contains 15 residues. Sequences were obtained from peripheral blood. The source is a human donor in a cohort sampled during active COVID-19. This chain links TRBV5-1 with TRBJ1-4, with D unresolved. CDR3 in DNA: TGCGCCAGCAGCTTGGGCGCGACAACTAATGAAAAACTGTTTTTT. Its translation is CASSLGATTNEKLFF.